A selection of T cell receptor beta chains follows, all from one sample in a study of cytomegalovirus exposure and HLA in healthy donors. TCRdb's table, derived via immunoSEQ multiplex PCR, lists solely in-frame clones and lacks some. This table holds about 150,000 clones, around a tenth found once. Sequenced material: PBMCs. The origin of the receptors is a man aged 45-60 years in good health and CMV-seronegative. The CDR3 runs from the conserved cysteine through the conserved F or W. D genes are given only for firm matches. Clone sizes are given selectively: once, few, many, or a class where the clone is expanded.

>TRBD1|TRBJ2-1|NA|TRBV30
TGTGCCTGGAGTTCTTATCCGGGACAGGGCCATGAGCAGTTCTTC
CAWSSYPGQGHEQFF
>NA|TRBJ2-5|NA|TRBV18
TGTGCCAGCCTCCCGGACCTCCACAGGCTGTCGGAGACCCAGTACTTC
CASLPDLHRLSETQYF
>NA|TRBJ2-7|few|TRBV12-2
TGTGCAAGTCGCTTCCGGACAGGGGGCGGATACGAGCAGTACTTC
CASRFRTGGGYEQYF
>TRBD2|TRBJ2-5|NA|TRBV9
TGTGCCAGCAGCGCGGGGGGGAACCAGGAGACCCAGTACTTC
CASSAGGNQETQYF
>NA|TRBJ2-7|few|TRBV4-1
TGCGCCAGCAGCCAAGGGGTCCCGGGATCTCCTTATGAGCAGTACTTC
CASSQGVPGSPYEQYF
>TRBD1|TRBJ2-7|few|TRBV5-1
TGCGCCAGCAGCCTGACAGGGAAAGGCCGCGAGCAGTACTTC
CASSLTGKGREQYF
>NA|TRBJ1-6|few|TRBV25-1
TGTGCCAGCAGAACTTCTTTGGGCCATAATTCACCCCTCCACTTT
CASRTSLGHNSPLHF
>TRBD2|TRBJ2-1|NA|TRBV6-1
TGTGCCAGCAGTGAGATTAGCGGGAGCCTATTTGAGCAGTTCTTC
CASSEISGSLFEQFF
>NA|TRBJ2-5|NA|TRBV15
TGTGCCACCAGCAGAGCCGCGTCACAAGAGACCCAGTACTTC
CATSRAASQETQYF
>NA|TRBJ1-2|few|TRBV19
TGTGCCAGTAGCCAAGGGGGTGGGTCGGCCCTTGGCTACACCTTC
CASSQGGGSALGYTF
>TRBD1|TRBJ1-2|NA|TRBV18
TGTGCCAGCTCACCAAATACCGGGACAGGTTACGGCTACACCTTC
CASSPNTGTGYGYTF
>NA|TRBJ2-6|NA|TRBV2
TGTGCCAGCAGGGGCAACTCTGGGGCCAACGTCCTGACTTTC
CASRGNSGANVLTF
>TRBD1|TRBJ1-6|NA|TRBV7-6
TGTGCCAGCAGCACAGACAGGGGAACCAATTCACCCCTCCACTTT
CASSTDRGTNSPLHF
>NA|TRBJ2-5|few|TRBV20-1
TGCAGTGCTCCACAGAAGGAGACCCAGTACTTC
CSAPQKETQYF
>TRBD2|TRBJ2-3|few|TRBV10-1
TGCGCTTACCTCGGGACTAGCATGGACCGGGATAGCACAGATACGCAGTATTTT
CAYLGTSMDRDSTDTQYF
>TRBD2|TRBJ2-2|few|TRBV5-6
TGTGCCAGCAGCCCGGCTGGGACTAGGACCGGGGAGCTGTTTTTT
CASSPAGTRTGELFF
>NA|TRBJ2-7|NA|TRBV25-1
TGTGCCAGCAGTGATTGGCGCGGGTCCTACGAGCAGTACTTC
CASSDWRGSYEQYF
>TRBD1|TRBJ2-7|NA|TRBV18
TGTGCCAGCTCAGACAGGGGGAGCTACGAGCAGTACTTC
CASSDRGSYEQYF
>NA|TRBJ1-2|NA|TRBV5-1
TGCGCCAGCAGCTCTGGTAGGAGGCCCCCCTCATATGGCTACACCTTC
CASSSGRRPPSYGYTF
>TRBD1|TRBJ1-1|few|TRBV28
TGTGCCAGCAGGAGGACAGGGGGCACATACACTGAAGCTTTCTTT
CASRRTGGTYTEAFF
>TRBD2|TRBJ2-7|few|TRBV6-6
TGTGCCAGCAATCCTAGGGGGACTAGCGGCTCCTACGAGCAGTACTTC
CASNPRGTSGSYEQYF
>TRBD1|TRBJ1-2|NA|TRBV5-1
TGCGCCAGCAGCTCACCCCCGGGACAGGGAAAAGATGGCTACACCTTC
CASSSPPGQGKDGYTF
>TRBD1|TRBJ2-7|few|TRBV6-5
TGTGCCAGCAGTTACTCGGACAGGGCTTTCGCGCAGTACTTC
CASSYSDRAFAQYF
>TRBD1|TRBJ1-2|NA|TRBV27
TGTGCCAGCAGTTTCCGGACAGGGCAAGACTATGGCTACACCTTC
CASSFRTGQDYGYTF
>TRBD2|TRBJ2-7|once|TRBV19
TGTGCCAGTAGCCGAGCCGCGGGGGGGGCCCCTTCCGAGCAGTACTTC
CASSRAAGGAPSEQYF
>NA|TRBJ1-1|NA|TRBV21-1
TGTGCCAGCAGCACTCCCCAGTACCCGCCGCGGCAGGGGGAAGCTTTCTTT
CASSTPQYPPRQGEAFF
>TRBD2|TRBJ2-7|few|TRBV19
TGTGCCAGTAGTCGACTAGCGGGAGGCTACGAGCAGTACTTC
CASSRLAGGYEQYF
>TRBD2|TRBJ2-2|few|TRBV2
TGTGCCAGCACTCCGGGGGGGTCCACCGGGGAGCTGTTTTTT
CASTPGGSTGELFF
>NA|TRBJ2-7|NA|TRBV6-6
TGTGCCAGCAACGTAGAACGAACCTCCTACGAGCAGTACTTC
CASNVERTSYEQYF
>TRBD2|TRBJ2-1|few|TRBV5-6
TGTGCCAGCAGCCCAACACGCTTAGCGGGATCCGGCAATGAGCAGTTCTTC
CASSPTRLAGSGNEQFF
>NA|TRBJ2-1|NA|TRBV5-1
TGCGCCAGCAGCTTGGCCTTGGGGGGGCCTAGGAATGAGCAGTTCTTC
CASSLALGGPRNEQFF
>TRBD1|TRBJ2-6|NA|TRBV7-9
TGTGCCAGCAGCTTGACAGGGGGCAACTCTGGGGCCAACGTCCTGACTTTC
CASSLTGGNSGANVLTF
>NA|TRBJ2-1|few|TRBV5-1
TGCGCCAGCAGCCCACACAGGGAACGATACAATGAGCAGTTCTTC
CASSPHRERYNEQFF
>NA|TRBJ1-1|few|TRBV30
TGTGCCTGGAAGATCCCCGGCGGCTCGAGGGCTGAAGCTTTCTTT
CAWKIPGGSRAEAFF
>NA|TRBJ1-1|few|TRBV30
TGTGCCTGGATTACCGTGGGAGGGCGTGAAGCTTTCTTT
CAWITVGGREAFF
>TRBD2|TRBJ2-2|NA|TRBV9
TGTGCCAGCAGCACCATAGCGGGAGGGCCGGTTTTTAGCGGGGAGCTGTTTTTT
CASSTIAGGPVFSGELFF
>NA|TRBJ1-5|NA|TRBV19
TGTGCCTCTCAGGGAGGGCAGCTTCTATACAATCAGCCCCAGCATTTT
CASQGGQLLYNQPQHF
>TRBD1|TRBJ1-2|NA|TRBV11-3
TGTGCCAGCAGCTCCTTGGGACAGGGGATTTACTTC
CASSSLGQGIYF
>NA|TRBJ1-5|NA|TRBV10-3
TGTGCCATCAGTGACCGGGGGGGGACACCTAGCAATCAGCCCCAGCATTTT
CAISDRGGTPSNQPQHF
>TRBD2|TRBJ2-1|few|TRBV9
TGTGCCAGCAGCGTAGCGGCTCGAGGACTAGCGGCCAATGAGCAGTTCTTC
CASSVAARGLAANEQFF
>TRBD2|TRBJ2-1|NA|TRBV19
TGTGCCAGTAGTTCCGGACTAGCAGGGGAGCAGTTCTTC
CASSSGLAGEQFF
>NA|TRBJ2-1|few|TRBV6-5
TGTGCCAGCACCACTGACAGTACACATGAGCAGTTCTTC
CASTTDSTHEQFF
>TRBD1|TRBJ1-1|NA|TRBV6-1
TGTGCCAGCAGTGCCGGACAGGGAGACACTGAAGCTTTCTTT
CASSAGQGDTEAFF
>NA|TRBJ1-1|NA|TRBV5-1
TGCGCCAGCAGCGCGTACTTACAGGGCGCTGAAGCTTTCTTT
CASSAYLQGAEAFF
>TRBD1|TRBJ1-2|few|TRBV19
TGTGCCAGTAGTCTTCTGGGGACAGGGGTCGGCTACACCTTC
CASSLLGTGVGYTF
>NA|TRBJ2-5|NA|TRBV11-2
TGTGCCAGCAGCCCCCGTTCCGGGTTGAACCAAGAGACCCAGTACTTC
CASSPRSGLNQETQYF
>TRBD1|TRBJ2-3|NA|TRBV29-1
TGCAGCGTGCACCGAGACAGGGCCGATACGCAGTATTTT
CSVHRDRADTQYF
>TRBD2|TRBJ2-7|NA|TRBV10-2
TGCGCCAGCAGTGAGAGGCTAGCGGGGGATAGCTCCTACGAGCAGTACTTC
CASSERLAGDSSYEQYF
>TRBD1|TRBJ2-7|few|TRBV30
TGTGCCTGCGAAAGACAGGGGATCTCCTACGAGCAGTACTTC
CACERQGISYEQYF
>NA|TRBJ2-5|NA|TRBV6-1
TGTGCCAGCAGTGAACCTGTGGGCCTAGGGGGGGCGTTAGAAGAAACCCAGTACTTC
CASSEPVGLGGALEETQYF
>NA|TRBJ1-2|few|TRBV4-2
TGTGCCAGCAGCCCCCAAAGGGGTTTTAACTATGGCTACACCTTC
CASSPQRGFNYGYTF
>TRBD1|TRBJ2-5|few|TRBV7-9
TGTGCCAGCAGCCAGGACAGGCGTCAAGAGACCCAGTACTTC
CASSQDRRQETQYF
>TRBD2|TRBJ2-7|few|TRBV19
TGTGCCAGCTCCCCGGGAGGTAGCGGGATTTACGAGCAGTACTTC
CASSPGGSGIYEQYF
>NA|TRBJ1-5|NA|TRBV11-3
TGTGCCAGCAGCTTAGCCTTTCGGGATCCCCGGGACAATCAGCCCCAGCATTTT
CASSLAFRDPRDNQPQHF